This TCR beta chain is from a study of T cell repertoires in cytomegalovirus infection (dated by TCRdb to between 2017 and 2020). About the investigation overall: The HLA type of each donor mattered for the analysis, because public TCR beta signatures pointed to carriage of CMV infection along with the matching HLA type.

On this clonotype: The clone's antigen remains unknown. Base qualities were left out, and no much larger clone turns up one base away.

The CDR3 runs 13 residues from the cysteine to the phenylalanine. Only the CDR3 DNA stays, 39 bases, in frame from base 1. For this chain, trimming is 5 bases at the V end and 8 bases at the J end, and the number of junction bases without a gene match is 1. CDR1 is given as SGHNT and CDR2 as YENEEA, both from the germline V gene. General conclusions and limits of the study: Carriers of CMV infection plus the relevant HLA type were discriminated by the cumulative frequency of public TCR beta family members in the study cohort and in an independent approximately 350-donor cohort. The ex vivo response was dominated by HLA-C-restricted CMV-specific TCR beta clonotypes, and the single most frequent clonotype in two of eight donors was supplied by these HLA-C-restricted clonotypes.

The sample was run on an Illumina HiSeq 1500. The public reads were reanalyzed by TCRdb: fastp trimming at Q25, MiXCR alignment, in-frame beta chains only. CDR3 protein duplicates are merged, each entry listing the most common genes and DNA. The sample contains about 740,000 distinct CDR3 sequences, 35% of them found a single time. The top ten clones comprise more than 2.5% of the sample. The sequenced sample consisted of PBMCs. This receptor was taken from a human donor in good health (CMV status not recorded). Some clones in this sample may be carry-over from other donors' samples. The chain is assembled from TRBV11-3 and TRBJ1-6, and TRBD1 matches 9 of the central bases. The CDR3 reads as follows: CASSRDRDSPLHF. In nucleotides, the sequence is TGTGCCAGCAGCCGGGACAGGGATTCACCCCTCCACTTT.